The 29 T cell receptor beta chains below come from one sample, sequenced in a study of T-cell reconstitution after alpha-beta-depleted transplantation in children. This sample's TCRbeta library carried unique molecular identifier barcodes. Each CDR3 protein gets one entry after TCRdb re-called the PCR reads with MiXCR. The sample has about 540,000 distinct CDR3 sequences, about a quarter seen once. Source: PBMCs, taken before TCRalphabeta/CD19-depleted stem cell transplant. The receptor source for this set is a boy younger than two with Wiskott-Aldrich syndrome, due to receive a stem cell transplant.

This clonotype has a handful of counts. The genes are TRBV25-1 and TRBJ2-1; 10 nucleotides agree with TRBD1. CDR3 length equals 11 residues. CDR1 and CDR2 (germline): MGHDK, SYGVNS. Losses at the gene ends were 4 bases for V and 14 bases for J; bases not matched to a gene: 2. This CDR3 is CASSGGTGEFF. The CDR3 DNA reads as TGTGCCAGCAGTGGGGGGACAGGGGAGTTCTTC.

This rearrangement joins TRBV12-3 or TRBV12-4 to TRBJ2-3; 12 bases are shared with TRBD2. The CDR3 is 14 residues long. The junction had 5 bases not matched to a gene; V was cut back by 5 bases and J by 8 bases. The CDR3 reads CASSRLAGVSTQYF. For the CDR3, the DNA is TGTGCCAGCAGTCGACTAGCGGGAGTCTCTACGCAGTATTTT.

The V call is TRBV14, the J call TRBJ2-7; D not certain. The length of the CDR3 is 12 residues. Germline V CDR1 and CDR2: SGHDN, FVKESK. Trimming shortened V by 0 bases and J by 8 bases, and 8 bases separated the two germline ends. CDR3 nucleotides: TGTGCCAGCAGCCAAGACTACCGTAAGCAGTACTTC. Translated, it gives CASSQDYRKQYF.

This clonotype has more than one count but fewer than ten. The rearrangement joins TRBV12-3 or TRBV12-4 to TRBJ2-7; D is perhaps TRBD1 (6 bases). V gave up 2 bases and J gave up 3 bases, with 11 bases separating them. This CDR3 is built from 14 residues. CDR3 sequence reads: CASSLYQGSYEQYF. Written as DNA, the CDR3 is TGTGCCAGCAGTTTATATCAGGGGAGCTACGAGCAGTACTTC.

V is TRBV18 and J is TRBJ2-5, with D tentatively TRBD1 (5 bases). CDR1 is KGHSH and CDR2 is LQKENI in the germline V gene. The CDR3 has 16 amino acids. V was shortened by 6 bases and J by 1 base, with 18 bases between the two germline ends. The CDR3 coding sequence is TGTGCCAGCTCCCCGAACATTGCAGGGTTCCAAGAGACCCAGTACTTC. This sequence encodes CASSPNIAGFQETQYF.

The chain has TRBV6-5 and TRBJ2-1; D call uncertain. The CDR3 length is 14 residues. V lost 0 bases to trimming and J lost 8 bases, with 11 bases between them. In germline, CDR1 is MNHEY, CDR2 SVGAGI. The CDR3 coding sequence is TGTGCCAGCAGTTACTCGGGATTCAGGCATGAGCAGTTCTTC. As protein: CASSYSGFRHEQFF.

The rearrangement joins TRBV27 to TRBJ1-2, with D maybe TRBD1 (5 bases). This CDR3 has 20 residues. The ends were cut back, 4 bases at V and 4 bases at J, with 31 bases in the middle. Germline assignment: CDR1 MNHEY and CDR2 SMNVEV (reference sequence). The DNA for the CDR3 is TGTGCCAGCAGTTCATATAGTACCGCGGGGCGACTACAAAACGGCTATGGCTACACCTTC. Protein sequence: CASSSYSTAGRLQNGYGYTF.

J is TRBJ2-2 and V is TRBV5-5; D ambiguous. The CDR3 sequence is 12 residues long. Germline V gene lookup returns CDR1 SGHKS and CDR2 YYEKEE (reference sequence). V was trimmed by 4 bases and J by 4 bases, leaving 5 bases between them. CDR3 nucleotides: TGTGCCAGCAGCACGGCCACCGGGGAGCTGTTTTTT. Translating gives CASSTATGELFF.

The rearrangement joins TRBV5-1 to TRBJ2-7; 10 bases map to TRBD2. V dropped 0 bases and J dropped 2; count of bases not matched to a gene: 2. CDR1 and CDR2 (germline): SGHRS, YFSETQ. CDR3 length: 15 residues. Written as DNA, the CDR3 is TGCGCCAGCAGCTTGGCTAGCGGGGGCACCTACGAGCAGTACTTC. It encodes CASSLASGGTYEQYF.

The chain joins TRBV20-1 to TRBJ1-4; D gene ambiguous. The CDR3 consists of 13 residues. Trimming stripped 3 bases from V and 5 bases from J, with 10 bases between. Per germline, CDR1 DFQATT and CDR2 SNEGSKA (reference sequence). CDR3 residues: CSASDGRNEKLFF. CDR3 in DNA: TGCAGTGCTAGCGACGGACGAAATGAAAAACTGTTTTTT.

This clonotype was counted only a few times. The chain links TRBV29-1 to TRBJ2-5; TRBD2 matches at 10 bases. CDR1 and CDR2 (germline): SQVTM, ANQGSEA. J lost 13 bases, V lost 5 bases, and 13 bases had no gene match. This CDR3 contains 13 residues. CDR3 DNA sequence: TGCAGCGTTTTGGGCCTAGCGGGAGTCGGCACGTACTTC. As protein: CSVLGLAGVGTYF.

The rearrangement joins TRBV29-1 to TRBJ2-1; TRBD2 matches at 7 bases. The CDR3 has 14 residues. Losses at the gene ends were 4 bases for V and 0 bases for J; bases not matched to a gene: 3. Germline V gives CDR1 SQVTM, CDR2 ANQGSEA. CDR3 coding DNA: TGCAGCGTTGTGGGCGGGAGCTCCTACAATGAGCAGTTCTTC. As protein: CSVVGGSSYNEQFF.

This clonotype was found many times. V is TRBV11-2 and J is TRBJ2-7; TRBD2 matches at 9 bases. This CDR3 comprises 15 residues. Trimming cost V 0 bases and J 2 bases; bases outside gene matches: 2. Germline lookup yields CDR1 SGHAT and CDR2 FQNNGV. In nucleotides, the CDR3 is TGTGCCAGCAGCTTAGAACTAGCGGGCCCCTACGAGCAGTACTTC. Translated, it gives CASSLELAGPYEQYF.

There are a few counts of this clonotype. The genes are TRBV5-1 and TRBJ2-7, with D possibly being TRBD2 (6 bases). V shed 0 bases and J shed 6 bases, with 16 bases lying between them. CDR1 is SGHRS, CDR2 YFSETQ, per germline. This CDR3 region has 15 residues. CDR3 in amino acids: CASSLERVAPGEQYF. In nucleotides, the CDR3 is TGCGCCAGCAGCTTGGAGCGGGTGGCCCCGGGCGAGCAGTACTTC.

The CDR3 region is CASSLALSGRIGTDTQYF. The CDR3 DNA follows: TGCGCCAGCAGCTTGGCCCTAAGCGGGAGAATCGGCACAGATACGCAGTATTTT. This chain uses TRBV5-1 with TRBJ2-3; 8 positions agree with TRBD2. This CDR3 contains 18 residues. Losses at the gene ends were 0 bases for V and 1 base for J; bases not matched to a gene: 10. The germline gives CDR1 SGHRS, CDR2 YFSETQ.

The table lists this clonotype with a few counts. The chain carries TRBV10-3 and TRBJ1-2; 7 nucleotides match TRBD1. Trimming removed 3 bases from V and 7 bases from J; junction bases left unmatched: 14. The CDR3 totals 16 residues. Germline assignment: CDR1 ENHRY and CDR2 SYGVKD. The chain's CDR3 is CAISDQGEWGIRGYTF. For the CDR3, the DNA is TGTGCCATCAGTGATCAGGGGGAATGGGGAATTCGTGGCTACACCTTC.

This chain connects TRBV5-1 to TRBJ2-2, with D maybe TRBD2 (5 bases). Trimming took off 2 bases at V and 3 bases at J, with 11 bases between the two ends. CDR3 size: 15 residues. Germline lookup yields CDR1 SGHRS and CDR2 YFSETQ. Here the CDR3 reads CASSFRTGYTGELFF. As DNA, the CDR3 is TGCGCCAGCAGCTTTCGGACGGGGTACACCGGGGAGCTGTTTTTT.

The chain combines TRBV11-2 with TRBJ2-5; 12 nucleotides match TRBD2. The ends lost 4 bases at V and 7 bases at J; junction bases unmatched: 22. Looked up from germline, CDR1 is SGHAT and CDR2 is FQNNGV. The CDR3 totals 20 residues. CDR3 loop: CASSSRLAGAVRKVGGTQYF. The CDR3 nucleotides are TGTGCCAGCAGCTCCCGACTAGCGGGAGCCGTGAGGAAGGTCGGCGGGACCCAGTACTTC. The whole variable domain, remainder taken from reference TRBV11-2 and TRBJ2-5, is EAGVAQSPRYKIIEKRQSVAFWCNPISGHATLYWYQQILGQGPKLLIQFQNNGVVDDSQLPKDRFSAERLKGVDSTLKIQPAKLEDSAVYLCASSSRLAGAVRKVGGTQYFGPGTRLLVL.

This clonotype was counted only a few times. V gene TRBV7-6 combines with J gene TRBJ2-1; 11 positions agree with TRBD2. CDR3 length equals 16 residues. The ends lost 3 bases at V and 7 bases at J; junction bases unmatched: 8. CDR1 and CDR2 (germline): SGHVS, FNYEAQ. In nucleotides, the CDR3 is TGTGCCAGCAGCTTGCTACTAGCGGGAGTAAGGAATGAGCAGTTCTTC. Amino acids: CASSLLLAGVRNEQFF.

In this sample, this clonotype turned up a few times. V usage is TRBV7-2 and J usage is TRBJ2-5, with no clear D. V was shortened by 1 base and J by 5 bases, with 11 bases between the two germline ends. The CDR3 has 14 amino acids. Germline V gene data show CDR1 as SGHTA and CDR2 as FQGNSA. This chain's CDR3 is CASSLGPAVETQYF. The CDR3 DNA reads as TGTGCCAGCAGCTTAGGTCCGGCGGTGGAGACCCAGTACTTC.

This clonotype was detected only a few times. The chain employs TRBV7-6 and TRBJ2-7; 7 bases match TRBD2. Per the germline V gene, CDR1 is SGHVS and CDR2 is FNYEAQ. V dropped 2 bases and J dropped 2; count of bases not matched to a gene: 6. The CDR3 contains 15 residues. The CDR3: CASSLMPSGAYEQYF. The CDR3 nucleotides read TGTGCCAGCAGCTTAATGCCCAGCGGGGCCTACGAGCAGTACTTC.

This chain's CDR3 is CASSLTGFNEKLFF. The CDR3 DNA reads as TGTGCCAGCAGCCTCACCGGGTTTAATGAAAAACTGTTTTTT. The V call is TRBV7-9, the J call TRBJ1-4, with D hard to call. The CDR3 runs 14 residues. The V end was cut by 5 bases, the J end by 4 bases, with 11 bases between. Per the germline V gene, CDR1 is SEHNR and CDR2 is FQNEAQ (reference sequence).

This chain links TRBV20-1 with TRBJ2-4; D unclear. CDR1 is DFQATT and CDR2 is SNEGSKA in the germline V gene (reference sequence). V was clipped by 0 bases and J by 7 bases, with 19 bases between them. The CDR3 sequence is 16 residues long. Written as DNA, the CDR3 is TGCAGTGCTAGAGAGGTCAATCGGCTCGTAATCAACATTCAGTACTTC. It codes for CSAREVNRLVINIQYF.

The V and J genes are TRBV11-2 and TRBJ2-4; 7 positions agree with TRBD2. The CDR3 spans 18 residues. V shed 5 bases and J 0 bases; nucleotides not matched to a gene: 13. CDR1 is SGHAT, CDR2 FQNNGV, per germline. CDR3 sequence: CASSPRVGGPVAKNIQYF. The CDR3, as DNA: TGTGCCAGCAGCCCCCGGGTGGGAGGGCCGGTAGCCAAAAACATTCAGTACTTC.

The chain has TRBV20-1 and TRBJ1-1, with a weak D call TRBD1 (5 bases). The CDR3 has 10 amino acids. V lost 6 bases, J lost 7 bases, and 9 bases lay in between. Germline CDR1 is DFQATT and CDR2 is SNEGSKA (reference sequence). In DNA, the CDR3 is TGCAGTGCCCAGGGTGTTGAAGCTTTCTTT. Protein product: CSAQGVEAFF.

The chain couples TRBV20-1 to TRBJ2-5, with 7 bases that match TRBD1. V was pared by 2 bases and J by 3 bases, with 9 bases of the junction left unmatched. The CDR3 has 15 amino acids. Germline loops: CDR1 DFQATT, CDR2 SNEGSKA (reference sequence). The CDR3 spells CSARRFRGQKETQYF. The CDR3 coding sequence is TGCAGTGCTAGAAGGTTCAGGGGACAGAAAGAGACCCAGTACTTC.

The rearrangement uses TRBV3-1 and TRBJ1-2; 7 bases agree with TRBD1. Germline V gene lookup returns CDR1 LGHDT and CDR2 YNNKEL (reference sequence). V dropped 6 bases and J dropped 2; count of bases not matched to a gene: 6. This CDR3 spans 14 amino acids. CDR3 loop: CASSSPGQNYGYTF. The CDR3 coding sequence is TGTGCCAGCAGTTCACCGGGACAGAACTATGGCTACACCTTC.

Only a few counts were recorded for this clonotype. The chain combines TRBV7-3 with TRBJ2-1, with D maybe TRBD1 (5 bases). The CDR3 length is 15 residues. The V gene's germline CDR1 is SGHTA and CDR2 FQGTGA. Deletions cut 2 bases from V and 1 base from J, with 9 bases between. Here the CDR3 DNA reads TGTGCCAGCAGCTTATACCAGGGTTCCTACAATGAGCAGTTCTTC. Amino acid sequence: CASSLYQGSYNEQFF.

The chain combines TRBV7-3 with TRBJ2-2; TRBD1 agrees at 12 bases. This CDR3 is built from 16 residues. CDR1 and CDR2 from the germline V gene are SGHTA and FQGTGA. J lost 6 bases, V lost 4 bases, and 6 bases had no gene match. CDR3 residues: CASSSVGTGGPGELFF. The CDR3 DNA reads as TGTGCCAGCAGCTCCGTCGGGACAGGGGGCCCCGGGGAGCTGTTTTTT.